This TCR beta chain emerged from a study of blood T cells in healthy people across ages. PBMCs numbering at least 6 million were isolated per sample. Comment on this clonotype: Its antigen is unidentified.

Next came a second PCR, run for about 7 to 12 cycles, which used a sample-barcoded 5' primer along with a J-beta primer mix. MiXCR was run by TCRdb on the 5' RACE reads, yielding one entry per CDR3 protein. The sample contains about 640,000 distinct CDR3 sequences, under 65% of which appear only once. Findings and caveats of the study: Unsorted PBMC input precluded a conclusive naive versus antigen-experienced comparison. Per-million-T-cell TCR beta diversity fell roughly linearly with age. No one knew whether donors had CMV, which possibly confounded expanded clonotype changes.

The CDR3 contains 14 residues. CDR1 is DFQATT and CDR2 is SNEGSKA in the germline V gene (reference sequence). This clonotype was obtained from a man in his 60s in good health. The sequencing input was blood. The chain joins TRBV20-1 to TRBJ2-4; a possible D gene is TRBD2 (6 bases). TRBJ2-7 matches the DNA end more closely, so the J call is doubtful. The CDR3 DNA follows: TGCAGTGCTAGTCTGGGGGTGGGGGGCTACGAGCAGTACTTC. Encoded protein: CSASLGVGGYEQYF.